This record covers a single T cell receptor (beta chain). Its antigen is currently unknown. The junction had 12 bases not matched to a gene; V was cut back by 2 bases and J by 4 bases. The germline V gene has CDR1 MDHEN and CDR2 SYDVKM. This CDR3 has 17 residues. The authors amplified TCR beta CDR3 regions from RNA transcripts. RT-PCR was first run with HTBI primers, then multiplex PCR in a second round. From the multiplex PCR reads, TCRdb called clonotypes with MiXCR, one entry per CDR3 protein. Seen here are roughly 480,000 distinct CDR3 sequences, approximately 14% observed once, and the top ten hold 9.8%. These data are taken from a study of Graves' ophthalmopathy and Graves' hyperthyroidism. Points from the study as a whole: Classification of ophthalmopathy versus stable hyperthyroidism by a 13-signature model yielded 85% to 90% sensitivity and about 83% specificity. The majority of expanded thyroid clonotypes above 0.001 frequency also occurred in blood.

This TCR was sampled from a woman aged 25 to 39 with Graves' ophthalmopathy. The sequenced sample was blood. The chain joins TRBV28 to TRBJ1-2, with 8 bases aligning to TRBD1. The CDR3 loop reads CASSLRPHRGTFYGYTF. The CDR3 coding sequence is TGTGCCAGCAGTTTACGGCCCCACAGGGGGACGTTCTATGGCTACACCTTC.